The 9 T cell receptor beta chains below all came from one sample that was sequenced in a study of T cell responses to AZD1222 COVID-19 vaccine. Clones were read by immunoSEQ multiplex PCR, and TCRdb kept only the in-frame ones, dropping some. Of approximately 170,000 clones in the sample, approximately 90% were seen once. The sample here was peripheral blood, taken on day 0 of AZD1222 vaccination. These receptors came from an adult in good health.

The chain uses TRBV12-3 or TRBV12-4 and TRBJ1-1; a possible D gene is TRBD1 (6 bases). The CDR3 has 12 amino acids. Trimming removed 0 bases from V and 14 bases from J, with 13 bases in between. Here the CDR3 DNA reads TGTGCCAGCAGTTTAGCGGGGGACATCTCATTCTTT. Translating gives CASSLAGDISFF.

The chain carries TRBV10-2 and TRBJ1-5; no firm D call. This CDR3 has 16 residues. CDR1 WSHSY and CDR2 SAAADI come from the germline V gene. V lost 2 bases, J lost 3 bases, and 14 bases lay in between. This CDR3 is CASSEEGTYYNQPQHF. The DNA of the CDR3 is TGCGCCAGCAGTGAGGAAGGTACCTATTACAATCAGCCCCAGCATTTT.

This CDR3 is CASSLGQGLAGVPEQFF. In DNA, the CDR3 is TGTGCCAGCAGCCTGGGACAGGGACTAGCGGGTGTCCCTGAGCAGTTCTTC. The chain joins TRBV7-3 to TRBJ2-1; 12 nucleotides align to TRBD2. The CDR3 is 17 residues long. Germline CDR1 and CDR2: SGHTA and FQGTGA. Trimming took 5 bases from V and 9 from J; bases not matched to a gene: 14.

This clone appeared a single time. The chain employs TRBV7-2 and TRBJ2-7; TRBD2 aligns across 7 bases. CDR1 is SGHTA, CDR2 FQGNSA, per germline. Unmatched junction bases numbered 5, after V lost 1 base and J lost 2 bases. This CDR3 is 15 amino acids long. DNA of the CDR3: TGTGCCAGCAGCTTAGGAAGCGGGATCACCTACGAGCAGTACTTC. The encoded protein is CASSLGSGITYEQYF.

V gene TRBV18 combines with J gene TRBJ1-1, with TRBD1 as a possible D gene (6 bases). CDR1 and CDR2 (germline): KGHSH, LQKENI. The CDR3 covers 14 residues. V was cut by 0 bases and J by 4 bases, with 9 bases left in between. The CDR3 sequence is CASSPPGAVTEAFF. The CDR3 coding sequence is TGTGCCAGCTCACCACCGGGGGCCGTCACTGAAGCTTTCTTT.

For the CDR3, the DNA is TGCGCCAGCAGCCTACTAGCGGGAATCTACAATGAGCAGTTCTTC. Protein: CASSLLAGIYNEQFF. The genes are TRBV5-1 and TRBJ2-1; TRBD2 matches at 10 bases. Germline values: CDR1 SGHRS, CDR2 YFSETQ. J gave up 3 bases and V 4 bases, and 4 bases lay outside the gene matches. CDR3 length equals 15 residues.

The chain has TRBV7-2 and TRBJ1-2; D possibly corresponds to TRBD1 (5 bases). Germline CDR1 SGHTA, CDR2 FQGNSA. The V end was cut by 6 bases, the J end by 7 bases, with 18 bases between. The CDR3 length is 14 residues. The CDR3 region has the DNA TGTGCCAGCAGGCCGGGACGAACGATAGGTGGCTACACCTTC. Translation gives CASRPGRTIGGYTF.

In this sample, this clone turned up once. The CDR3 region has the DNA TGTGCCAGCAGCTTGTCGGGGGCTGAAGCTTTCTTT. Translated: CASSLSGAEAFF. V usage is TRBV5-6 and J usage is TRBJ1-1; D might be TRBD1 (5 bases). The CDR3 is 12 residues long. Germline V lookup: CDR1 SGHDT, CDR2 YYEEEE. With 1 base removed from V and 6 bases from J, the gap between germline ends came to 7 bases.

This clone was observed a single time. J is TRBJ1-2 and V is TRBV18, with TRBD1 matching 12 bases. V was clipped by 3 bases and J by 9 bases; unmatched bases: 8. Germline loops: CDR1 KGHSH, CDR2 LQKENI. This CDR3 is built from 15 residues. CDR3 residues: CASSPQGTGGVSYTF. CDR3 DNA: TGTGCCAGCTCACCCCAGGGGACAGGGGGCGTGAGCTACACCTTC.